Below, 7 T cell receptor beta chains from the same sample are listed, as sequenced in a study of shared clonotypes between healthy human individuals. Produced via immunoSEQ multiplex PCR; TCRdb's table is partial and in-frame only. The sample lists about 1 million clones; around 78% were seen once. The sequenced sample was memory CD4+ T cells from PBMCs. Subset denoted: CD45RA-negative fraction. The origin of the receptors is a man aged 18 to 35 in good health. Some clones in this sample may be carry-over from other donors' samples.

This clone was seen a few times. The J gene is TRBJ2-1, the V gene TRBV7-9, with 9 bases identical to TRBD1. The V segment lost 2 bases and the J segment 2 bases; nucleotides outside the gene matches: 4. In germline, CDR1 is SEHNR, CDR2 FQNEAQ (reference sequence). The CDR3 consists of 16 residues. In DNA form, the CDR3 reads TGTGCCAGCAGCTTACGGGGACAGGGTACCTACAATGAGCAGTTCTTC. Residues: CASSLRGQGTYNEQFF.

In the case of this clone: At the DNA level, this CDR3 is encoded by other sequences in the same sample as well. The chain combines TRBV7-2 with TRBJ1-1, with unresolved D. CDR3 length equals 12 residues. Germline loops: CDR1 SGHTA, CDR2 FQGNSA. The V gene lost 5 bases and the J gene lost 3 bases, with 7 bases spanning the gap. The CDR3 reads CASSLGYTEAFF. Here the CDR3 DNA reads TGTGCCAGCAGCCTAGGGTACACTGAAGCTTTCTTT.

The chain recombines TRBV9 with TRBJ2-3, with TRBD1 matching 9 bases. The ends lost 3 bases at V and 4 bases at J; junction bases unmatched: 6. Germline V gene sequence: CDR1 SGDLS, CDR2 YYNGEE. This CDR3 spans 15 amino acids. The chain's CDR3 is CASSGWGTGPDTQYF. Written as DNA, the CDR3 is TGTGCCAGCAGCGGATGGGGGACAGGGCCAGATACGCAGTATTTT.

The chain links TRBV9 to TRBJ1-5; D perhaps matches TRBD1 (5 bases). The CDR3 spans 14 residues. The germline V gene has CDR1 SGDLS and CDR2 YYNGEE. V lost 3 bases and J 6 bases, leaving 13 bases between the germline ends. CDR3 sequence (DNA): TGTGCCAGCAGCGCCCAGGTCGGGGGTCAGCCCCAGCATTTT. Translated: CASSAQVGGQPQHF.

This clone was detected only once. The chain is built from TRBV4-3 and TRBJ1-2; D might be TRBD1 (6 bases). Trimming took off 4 bases at V and 4 bases at J, with 13 bases between the two ends. The CDR3 is 14 residues long. Germline V gives CDR1 LGHNA, CDR2 YSLEER. The CDR3 DNA sequence: TGCGCCAGCAGCCGGTTGGGACAAACCTATGGCTACACCTTC. It is translated as CASSRLGQTYGYTF.

This clone was observed a handful of times. J is TRBJ2-3 and V is TRBV27; D uncertain. Germline CDR1 reads MNHEY; CDR2 reads SMNVEV (reference sequence). The V and J ends lost 2 bases and 2 bases respectively, with 11 bases between them. This CDR3 contains 15 residues. CDR3 nucleotides: TGTGCCAGCAGTTTAATTCGCCCGGCCACAGATACGCAGTATTTT. Residues: CASSLIRPATDTQYF.

This chain joins TRBV18 and TRBJ2-1, with 8 bases that match TRBD1. The germline gives CDR1 KGHSH, CDR2 LQKENI. CDR3 length equals 14 residues. The J segment lost 8 bases and the V segment lost 4 bases, leaving 7 bases of the junction unmatched. In nucleotides, the CDR3 is TGTGCCAGCTCACGGACAGGGATCAGCGATGAGCAGTTCTTC. As protein: CASSRTGISDEQFF.